These 8 T cell receptor beta chains originate from one sample sequenced in a study of CD8 T cells in ankylosing spondylitis. Study results and limitations: Blood from ankylosing spondylitis patients appeared to carry a characteristic roughly 8-variant TCR beta motif.

The antigens for these receptors are not known. Each CDR3 protein is one row after TCRdb ran MiXCR on the 5' RACE reads. The table has about 540,000 distinct CDR3 sequences, over 9.5% seen once. The source material was blood, either unsorted or a sorted T cell fraction (not recorded which). The receptors come from a male donor with ankylosing spondylitis.

The CDR3 here is CAWSAWQGSEQFF. DNA for the CDR3: TGTGCCTGGAGTGCCTGGCAAGGGTCGGAGCAGTTCTTC. J is TRBJ2-1 and V is TRBV30; D gene ambiguous. V was pared by 1 base and J by 10 bases, with 14 bases between. Germline-derived CDR1 and CDR2 are GTSNPN and SVGIG (reference sequence). The CDR3 is 13 residues long.

The chain recombines TRBV12-3 or TRBV12-4 with TRBJ2-1, with a possible D match to TRBD2 (7 bases). V shed 3 bases and J shed 16 bases, with 16 bases lying between them. The CDR3 loop spans 12 amino acids. CDR3 DNA: TGTGCCAGCAGTTTGAGTGTCGGGGGGCAATTCTTC. This codes for CASSLSVGGQFF.

There are many counts of this clonotype. The gene calls are TRBV20-1 and TRBJ2-3; TRBD1 or TRBD2 may be the D gene (5 bases each). There are 11 residues in the CDR3. Trimming removed 7 bases at V and 6 bases at J, with 11 bases between. CDR1 and CDR2 (germline): DFQATT, SNEGSKA (reference sequence). The CDR3 DNA reads TGCAGTGGGGGGATCGGGGATACGCAGTATTTT. Its translation: CSGGIGDTQYF.

This clonotype was seen ten or more times. The chain has TRBV5-1 and TRBJ2-1, with 7 bases lining up with TRBD1. In germline, CDR1 is SGHRS, CDR2 YFSETQ. The CDR3 extends over 16 amino acids. V shed 0 bases, J shed 1 base, and the junction held 4 bases outside the gene matches. The CDR3: CASSLAGTASYNEQFF. The DNA of the CDR3 is TGCGCCAGCAGCTTGGCCGGGACAGCATCCTACAATGAGCAGTTCTTC.

The chain is built from TRBV27 and TRBJ2-6; the D gene is possibly TRBD2 (6 bases). This CDR3 has 20 amino acids. V was cut by 0 bases and J by 0 bases, with 18 bases left in between. CDR1 MNHEY and CDR2 SMNVEV come from the germline V gene (reference sequence). CDR3 in amino acids: CASSLSGGGSSFSGANVLTF. The CDR3 region has the DNA TGTGCCAGCAGTTTATCGGGGGGTGGCAGTTCTTTCTCTGGGGCCAACGTCCTGACTTTC.

V and J are TRBV20-1 and TRBJ2-1, with 12 bases that match TRBD2. CDR1 is DFQATT and CDR2 is SNEGSKA in the germline V gene (reference sequence). Losses at the gene ends were 3 bases for V and 13 bases for J; bases not matched to a gene: 16. The CDR3 contains 16 residues. CDR3 DNA sequence: TGCAGTGCTAGCTATTATAGGGGACTAGCGGGCGGAAGACAGTTCTTC. Protein: CSASYYRGLAGGRQFF.

The V gene is TRBV11-1, the J gene TRBJ2-2; the match to TRBD2 covers 10 bases. This CDR3 spans 15 amino acids. The J segment lost 6 bases and the V segment lost 4 bases, leaving 5 bases of the junction unmatched. CDR1 is SGHAT and CDR2 is FQDESV in the germline V gene (reference sequence). CDR3 loop: CASSSSGSTSGELFF. The CDR3 DNA follows: TGTGCCAGCAGCTCTAGCGGGAGTACGTCCGGGGAGCTGTTTTTT.

This clonotype turned up a few times. The rearrangement joins TRBV11-2 to TRBJ2-7, with TRBD2 as a possible D gene (5 bases). V lost 3 bases to trimming and J lost 2 bases, with 14 bases between them. CDR3 length equals 15 residues. The V gene's germline CDR1 is SGHAT and CDR2 FQNNGV. CDR3 loop: CASSLDPVGAYEQYF. CDR3 coding DNA: TGTGCCAGCAGCTTGGATCCTGTCGGGGCCTACGAGCAGTACTTC.